Presented here are 22 T cell receptor beta chains from one specimen sequenced in a study of T-cell reconstitution after alpha-beta-depleted transplantation in children. Unique molecular identifiers were incorporated when the TCRbeta library was constructed. TCRdb used MiXCR to reprocess the PCR reads, holding one entry per CDR3 protein. The data hold 300,000 to 350,000 distinct CDR3 sequences, with 15% to 20% observed a single time. The sequencing used PBMCs, mostly from graft donor cells, collected 360 days after TCRalphabeta/CD19-depleted stem cell transplant. These receptors were obtained from a male patient between 2 and 10 years old who had a stem cell transplant for acute lymphoblastic leukemia, so the T cells may come from the graft donor.

This clonotype has more than one count but fewer than ten. The chain joins TRBV5-1 to TRBJ2-3; 11 bases align to TRBD2. The germline gives CDR1 SGHRS, CDR2 YFSETQ. Trimming removed 4 bases from V and 3 bases from J; junction bases left unmatched: 7. The CDR3 consists of 16 residues. CDR3 sequence reads: CASSPLLAGETDTQYF. For the CDR3, the DNA is TGCGCCAGCAGCCCACTACTAGCGGGAGAAACAGATACGCAGTATTTT.

V gene TRBV12-3 or TRBV12-4 combines with J gene TRBJ2-1, with D unresolved. Trimming removed 6 bases at V and 12 bases at J, with 18 bases between. This CDR3 spans 13 amino acids. The CDR3 here is CASSPDRQAGQFF. Written as DNA, the CDR3 is TGTGCCAGCAGCCCAGACCGACAAGCTGGGCAGTTCTTC.

Ten or more counts support this clonotype. The chain uses TRBV7-2 and TRBJ2-2; D gene ambiguous. The V end lost 4 bases, the J end lost 4 bases, and 13 bases lay between the germline ends. Germline V gene sequence: CDR1 SGHTA, CDR2 FQGNSA. CDR3 length: 15 residues. CDR3 bases: TGTGCCAGCAGCTGGAATAGGGTCGCCACCGGGGAGCTGTTTTTT. Translated, it gives CASSWNRVATGELFF.

The chain couples TRBV12-3 or TRBV12-4 to TRBJ1-1; maybe TRBD1 (5 bases). The V end was cut by 7 bases, the J end by 9 bases, with 15 bases between. The CDR3 is 12 amino acids. The CDR3 is CASTPGLAKAFF. CDR3 sequence (DNA): TGTGCCAGCACCCCGGGACTGGCCAAAGCTTTCTTT.

This clonotype occurred many times. The V and J genes are TRBV6-1 and TRBJ1-4, with 9 bases that match TRBD1. The CDR3 runs 16 residues. V was clipped by 6 bases and J by 7 bases; unmatched bases: 12. Germline CDR1 MNHNS, CDR2 SASEGT. CDR3 sequence: CASSSRPGTGLEKLFF. The CDR3 DNA reads TGTGCCAGCAGCTCGCGACCCGGGACAGGGCTTGAAAAACTGTTTTTT.

There are a few counts of this clonotype. The V call is TRBV19, the J call TRBJ2-3; D gene unclear. V was pared by 8 bases and J by 7 bases, with 16 bases between. Germline V gene sequence: CDR1 LNHDA, CDR2 SQIVND (reference sequence). The CDR3 is 13 residues long. CDR3 residues: CASLRSPSNTQYF. The CDR3, as DNA: TGTGCCAGTCTCCGCAGTCCATCAAATACGCAGTATTTT. Based on the CDR3 plus reference TRBV19 and TRBJ2-3, the full variable domain is DGGITQSPKYLFRKEGQNVTLSCEQNLNHDAMYWYRQDPGQGLRLIYYSQIVNDFQKGDIAEGYSVSREKKESFPLTVTSAQKNPTAFYLCASLRSPSNTQYFGPGTRLTVL.

This clonotype has a handful of counts. The gene calls are TRBV10-2 and TRBJ1-2, with D unclear. The CDR3 sequence is 12 residues long. Germline V gene lookup returns CDR1 WSHSY and CDR2 SAAADI. Trimming removed 7 bases from V and 0 bases from J, with 6 bases in between. The CDR3, as DNA: TGCGCCAGCATAGGTGCTAACTATGGCTACACCTTC. Protein product: CASIGANYGYTF.

This clonotype was seen more than once but under ten times. The chain links TRBV12-3 or TRBV12-4 to TRBJ2-2; 9 bases are shared with TRBD2. The V segment lost 0 bases and the J segment 4 bases; nucleotides outside the gene matches: 15. The CDR3 has 20 residues. The DNA of the CDR3 is TGTGCCAGCAGTTTAGCGGGGTTCGTAAGCGGGAGGAGATCCACCGGGGAGCTGTTTTTT. Protein sequence: CASSLAGFVSGRRSTGELFF.

This clonotype was counted a few times. The junction departs from the called germline gene at one end, perhaps through a read error. Here the CDR3 reads CSVGPWDF. CDR3 coding DNA: TGCAGCGTTGGTCCTTGGGATTTT. This chain uses TRBV29-1 with TRBJ2-3, with D uncertain. The CDR3 is 8 residues long. Germline V gene data show CDR1 as SQVTM and CDR2 as ANQGSEA.

This clonotype was counted at least ten times. The rearrangement joins TRBV5-1 to TRBJ1-4; D is unresolved. V dropped 0 bases and J dropped 3 bases, with 9 bases sitting between them. Germline-derived CDR1 and CDR2 are SGHRS and YFSETQ. The CDR3 is 15 residues long. The CDR3 nucleotides read TGCGCCAGCAGCTTGGAAAGAGGAGCTAATGAAAAACTGTTTTTT. It yields the protein CASSLERGANEKLFF.

In its sample, this clonotype was seen a few times. The chain joins TRBV5-1 to TRBJ2-2; 10 bases are shared with TRBD1. Per the germline V gene, CDR1 is SGHRS and CDR2 is YFSETQ. The CDR3 runs to 15 residues. Trimming at V came to 3 bases and at J to 5 bases, leaving 4 bases not matched to a gene. CDR3 sequence (DNA): TGCGCCAGCAGCTCGCGGACAGGGGGGACCGGGGAGCTGTTTTTT. Protein sequence: CASSSRTGGTGELFF.

J is TRBJ2-7 and V is TRBV29-1; 10 bases fit TRBD1. The CDR3 is made up of 12 amino acids. With V trimmed by 4 bases and J by 6 bases, 3 bases remained unmatched. Germline values: CDR1 SQVTM, CDR2 ANQGSEA. This CDR3 reads CSVVGQGFEQYF. The CDR3 bases are TGCAGCGTTGTGGGACAGGGGTTCGAGCAGTACTTC.

This clonotype has just a few counts. The rearrangement links TRBV27 to TRBJ2-7; 7 bases line up with TRBD1. The CDR3 is made up of 15 amino acids. V shed 2 bases and J 2 bases; nucleotides not matched to a gene: 6. Germline V lookup: CDR1 MNHEY, CDR2 SMNVEV (reference sequence). This CDR3 reads CASSLLYQGAYEQYF. The CDR3 DNA reads as TGTGCCAGCAGTTTACTCTACCAGGGGGCCTACGAGCAGTACTTC.

This clonotype was seen a few times. This sequence joins TRBV6-5 and TRBJ1-6, with 7 bases matching TRBD1. The V gene's germline CDR1 is MNHEY and CDR2 SVGAGI. Losses at the gene ends were 3 bases for V and 8 bases for J; bases not matched to a gene: 10. The CDR3 length is 16 residues. The CDR3 protein is CASSYGTATVDSPLHF. CDR3 sequence (DNA): TGTGCCAGCAGTTATGGGACAGCGACGGTGGATTCACCCCTCCACTTT.

In this sample, this clonotype turned up a few times. V and J are TRBV18 and TRBJ2-7; D ambiguous. The CDR3 spans 15 residues. The ends were cut back, 6 bases at V and 0 bases at J, with 15 bases in the middle. CDR1 KGHSH and CDR2 LQKENI come from the germline V gene. The CDR3 protein is CASSPMAGTSYEQYF. Written as DNA, the CDR3 is TGTGCCAGCTCCCCCATGGCAGGAACCTCCTACGAGCAGTACTTC.

The V gene is TRBV7-9, the J gene TRBJ2-1, with TRBD2 matching over 12 bases. CDR1 and CDR2 from the germline V gene are SEHNR and FQNEAQ (reference sequence). The CDR3 loop spans 15 amino acids. The J segment lost 9 bases and the V segment lost 1 base, leaving 4 bases of the junction unmatched. The CDR3 reads CASSLGTSGATEQFF. CDR3 nucleotides: TGTGCCAGCAGCTTAGGGACTAGCGGGGCCACTGAGCAGTTCTTC.

This clonotype has a handful of counts. This sequence joins TRBV3-1 and TRBJ1-5; D unclear. The germline gives CDR1 LGHDT, CDR2 YNNKEL (reference sequence). There are 13 residues in the CDR3. Trimming removed 2 bases at V and 7 bases at J, with 9 bases between. CDR3 residues: CASSQTSRQPQHF. Written as DNA, the CDR3 is TGTGCCAGCAGCCAAACTAGCAGGCAGCCCCAGCATTTT.

The rearrangement joins TRBV11-1 to TRBJ2-2; D call uncertain. The V end lost 3 bases, the J end lost 1 base, and 9 bases lay between the germline ends. Per the germline V gene, CDR1 is SGHAT and CDR2 is FQDESV (reference sequence). CDR3 size: 15 residues. The CDR3 nucleotides are TGTGCCAGCAGCTTGGATGACGTGAACACCGGGGAGCTGTTTTTT. Protein product: CASSLDDVNTGELFF.

This rearrangement joins TRBV6-2 or TRBV6-3 to TRBJ2-6; 13 bases map to TRBD2. V dropped 0 bases and J dropped 0; count of bases not matched to a gene: 8. Germline CDR1 reads MNHEY; CDR2 reads SVGEGT. The CDR3 loop spans 21 amino acids. CDR3 nucleotide sequence: TGTGCCAGCAGTTACTCGATGCCACTAGCGGGAGGGCCCTCTGGGGCCAACGTCCTGACTTTC. This sequence encodes CASSYSMPLAGGPSGANVLTF.

J is TRBJ2-7 and V is TRBV12-3 or TRBV12-4; no clear D. The CDR3 is 14 amino acids. V was shortened by 2 bases and J by 2 bases, with 10 bases between the two germline ends. The CDR3 nucleotides read TGTGCCAGCAGTTTAAGCCTAGTACCCTACGAGCAGTACTTC. This codes for CASSLSLVPYEQYF.

This clonotype turned up a few times. The chain recombines TRBV4-3 with TRBJ2-1; no firm D call. CDR3 length equals 14 residues. CDR1 is LGHNA and CDR2 is YSLEER in the germline V gene. V was pared by 0 bases and J by 9 bases, with 12 bases between. As DNA, the CDR3 is TGCGCCAGCAGCCAAGATTCCGGGCGCGGTGAGCAGTTCTTC. This encodes CASSQDSGRGEQFF.

This clonotype occurred a few times. This chain connects TRBV6-5 to TRBJ2-7; 11 bases fit TRBD1. The CDR3 totals 16 residues. The germline V gene encodes CDR1 MNHEY and CDR2 SVGAGI. V was pared by 0 bases and J by 5 bases, with 6 bases of the junction left unmatched. For the CDR3, the DNA is TGTGCCAGCAGTTACTCCGGGGACAGGGGGTCCCACGAGCAGTACTTC. This sequence encodes CASSYSGDRGSHEQYF.